A single sample gave rise to the 30 T cell receptor beta chains below, sequenced in a study of T cell responses to AZD1222 COVID-19 vaccine. Some clones are missing from TCRdb's copy, which holds only in-frame ones; the method was immunoSEQ multiplex PCR. The repertoire holds roughly 77,000 clones, with approximately 90% as singletons. Sequencing used peripheral blood, obtained on day 0 of AZD1222 vaccination. All receptors come from an adult in good health.

This sequence joins TRBV28 and TRBJ1-2; TRBD1 matches 8 bases. The CDR3 has 13 amino acids. Germline loops: CDR1 MDHEN, CDR2 SYDVKM. After removal of 3 bases from V and 8 bases from J, the junction contained 5 bases not matched to a gene. CDR3 sequence (DNA): TGTGCCAGCAGTTTCAGGGGGCGCGGGGGCTACACCTTC. As protein: CASSFRGRGGYTF.

The V call is TRBV12-3 or TRBV12-4, the J call TRBJ1-1; D is unresolved. V lost 3 bases, J lost 0 bases, and 5 bases lay in between. CDR3 size: 13 residues. Here the CDR3 DNA reads TGTGCCAGCAGTTTTGAGCTGAACACTGAAGCTTTCTTT. Its translation is CASSFELNTEAFF.

CDR3 region: CAISGGQGNTGELFF. The DNA for the CDR3 is TGTGCCATCAGTGGGGGACAGGGGAACACCGGGGAGCTGTTTTTT. The chain recombines TRBV10-3 with TRBJ2-2; TRBD1 agrees at 9 bases. V was clipped by 4 bases and J by 1 base; unmatched bases: 1. Germline V CDR1 and CDR2: ENHRY, SYGVKD. The CDR3 is made up of 15 amino acids.

The chain joins TRBV19 to TRBJ2-7; 7 bases line up with TRBD1. Germline V gene data show CDR1 as LNHDA and CDR2 as SQIVND (reference sequence). There are 14 residues in the CDR3. J gave up 1 base and V 3 bases, and 3 bases lay outside the gene matches. The CDR3 DNA reads TGTGCCAGTAGTATGGACAGGCAGTCCTACGAGCAGTACTTC. This codes for CASSMDRQSYEQYF.

V gene TRBV7-2 combines with J gene TRBJ2-7; 11 bases line up with TRBD1. CDR1 is SGHTA, CDR2 FQGNSA, per germline. V trimming: 5 bases; J trimming: 2 bases; junction bases outside the gene matches: 5. There are 15 residues in the CDR3. This chain's CDR3 is CASSPGQGVPYEQYF. The DNA of the CDR3 is TGTGCCAGCAGCCCGGGACAGGGGGTTCCCTACGAGCAGTACTTC.

V and J are TRBV1 and TRBJ2-7; the table's D call, TRBD2, was not checked against the DNA. TRBV1 is a known pseudogene. This CDR3 spans 17 amino acids. The CDR3: CTSLRSSGGPKSYEQYF. The CDR3 nucleotides are TGCACCAGCTTGAGGAGTAGCGGGGGGCCTAAATCCTACGAGCAGTACTTC.

This clone was recorded a few times. This rearrangement joins TRBV6-1 to TRBJ1-2; 8 nucleotides match TRBD1. The CDR3 is 17 amino acids. V lost 3 bases, J lost 4 bases, and 13 bases stayed unmatched. Germline CDR1 MNHNS, CDR2 SASEGT. The CDR3 protein is CASSDRTGMSTSYGYTF. The CDR3 region has the DNA TGTGCCAGCAGTGATCGGACAGGGATGAGCACGAGCTATGGCTACACCTTC.

The V gene is TRBV20-1, the J gene TRBJ2-7, with D tentatively TRBD1 or TRBD2 (6 bases each). V dropped 3 bases and J dropped 6 bases, with 18 bases sitting between them. This CDR3 has 14 amino acids. Germline V gives CDR1 DFQATT, CDR2 SNEGSKA (reference sequence). In DNA form, the CDR3 reads TGCAGTGCTAGTCTCTATACAGGGACTGGCGAGCAGTACTTC. Translated, it gives CSASLYTGTGEQYF.

This chain joins TRBV6-6 and TRBJ1-1; TRBD1 matches at 8 bases. Germline CDR1 MNHNY, CDR2 SVGAGI (reference sequence). CDR3 length equals 12 residues. V was clipped by 4 bases and J by 7 bases; unmatched bases: 2. The CDR3: CASSSGGVEAFF. The CDR3 nucleotides are TGTGCCAGCAGTTCAGGGGGCGTTGAAGCTTTCTTT.

This clone was observed a handful of times. The chain joins TRBV5-1 to TRBJ1-6, with 12 bases aligning to TRBD1. The V and J ends lost 6 bases and 9 bases, in that order; junction bases with no gene match: 7. The germline CDR1 and CDR2 sequences are SGHRS and YFSETQ. CDR3 size: 15 residues. CDR3 residues: CASTSVGQGASPLHF. DNA of the CDR3: TGCGCCAGCACCTCGGTGGGACAGGGGGCTTCACCCCTCCACTTT. Looking up the rest from reference TRBV5-1 and TRBJ1-6 gives the full variable domain: KAGVTQTPRYLIKTRGQQVTLSCSPISGHRSVSWYQQTPGQGLQFLFEYFSETQRNKGNFPGRFSGRQFSNSRSEMNVSTLELGDSALYLCASTSVGQGASPLHFGNGTRLTVT.

The chain combines TRBV11-3 with TRBJ2-3, with unresolved D. CDR3 length: 12 amino acids. In germline, CDR1 is SGHNT, CDR2 YENEEA. Between the trimmed V and J ends, which lost 3 bases and 6 bases, there was a span of 7 bases. CDR3 in amino acids: CASSFDRDTQYF. Written as DNA, the CDR3 is TGTGCCAGCAGCTTTGATCGGGATACGCAGTATTTT.

The chain employs TRBV28 and TRBJ1-3, with TRBD1 matching 9 bases. This CDR3 has 13 amino acids. V lost 3 bases, J lost 16 bases, and 10 bases stayed unmatched. CDR1 is MDHEN and CDR2 is SYDVKM in the germline V gene. CDR3: CASSFTGTGTAYF. CDR3 in DNA: TGTGCCAGCAGTTTCACCGGGACAGGGACAGCCTATTTT.

The V call is TRBV23-1, the J call TRBJ2-7; 8 nucleotides align to TRBD1. TRBV23-1 is an ORF, and what it does is uncertain. V shed 8 bases and J 3 bases; nucleotides not matched to a gene: 9. The length of the CDR3 is 14 residues. CDR3 loop: CASGLGQANYEQYF. The CDR3, as DNA: TGCGCCAGCGGACTGGGACAGGCTAACTACGAGCAGTACTTC.

The chain combines TRBV3-1 (or the pseudogene TRBV3-2) with TRBJ1-6; TRBD1 matches at 7 bases. This CDR3 contains 16 residues. The germline V gene has CDR1 LGHDT and CDR2 YNNKEL (reference sequence). The J segment lost 8 bases and the V segment lost 0 bases, leaving 7 bases of the junction unmatched. CDR3 protein: CASSQDVTGAHSPLHF. The CDR3 DNA follows: TGTGCCAGCAGCCAAGATGTAACAGGGGCGCATTCACCCCTCCACTTT.

This sequence joins TRBV6-2 or TRBV6-3 and TRBJ1-2; 8 bases fit TRBD1. This CDR3 spans 19 amino acids. The junction had 20 bases not matched to a gene; V was cut back by 3 bases and J by 5 bases. Germline CDR1 is MNHEY and CDR2 is SVGEGT. CDR3 bases: TGTGCCAGCAGTTATCACGGACAGGGAGGTGTGAATCGTCGGTATGGCTACACCTTC. It encodes CASSYHGQGGVNRRYGYTF.

The gene calls are TRBV30 and TRBJ2-2; possibly TRBD1 for D (6 bases). Trimming removed 4 bases from V and 2 bases from J, with 8 bases in between. The V gene's germline CDR1 is GTSNPN and CDR2 SVGIG (reference sequence). The CDR3 spans 13 residues. This CDR3 is CAWTGANTGELFF. In DNA form, the CDR3 reads TGTGCCTGGACAGGGGCAAACACCGGGGAGCTGTTTTTT.

The V call is TRBV28, the J call TRBJ1-5; 7 nucleotides agree with TRBD1. Germline values: CDR1 MDHEN, CDR2 SYDVKM. Trimming at V came to 5 bases and at J to 4 bases, leaving 8 bases not matched to a gene. The CDR3 sequence is 15 residues long. The chain's CDR3 is CASSPDRVVNQPQHF. The CDR3 DNA reads as TGTGCCAGCAGTCCTGACAGGGTAGTAAATCAGCCCCAGCATTTT.

This clone appeared once. This chain connects TRBV7-2 to TRBJ1-5; no reliable D call. Germline CDR1 and CDR2: SGHTA and FQGNSA. V was pared by 1 base and J by 0 bases, with 7 bases between. The CDR3 consists of 15 residues. The chain's CDR3 is CASSLGLSSNQPQHF. The CDR3 DNA reads TGTGCCAGCAGCTTAGGGCTGTCTAGCAATCAGCCCCAGCATTTT. The full variable domain, rest sourced from reference TRBV7-2 and TRBJ1-5, is GAGVSQSPSNKVTEKGKDVELRCDPISGHTALYWYRQSLGQGLEFLIYFQGNSAPDKSGLPSDRFSAERTGGSVSTLTIQRTQQEDSAVYLCASSLGLSSNQPQHFGDGTRLSIL.

This clone was detected a few times. The chain has TRBV28 and TRBJ2-3; D is possibly TRBD2 (6 bases). Per the germline V gene, CDR1 is MDHEN and CDR2 is SYDVKM. V was trimmed by 5 bases and J by 1 base, leaving 22 bases between them. The CDR3 is 18 residues long. CDR3 residues: CASSTPSRRGPRTDTQYF. For the CDR3, the DNA is TGTGCCAGCAGTACCCCCTCGAGGCGGGGCCCCCGCACAGATACGCAGTATTTT.

V usage is TRBV5-4 and J usage is TRBJ2-1, with 8 bases that match TRBD2. The CDR3 runs 16 residues. V was pared by 4 bases and J by 0 bases, with 6 bases of the junction left unmatched. CDR1 and CDR2 (germline): SGHNT, YYREEE (reference sequence). CDR3 DNA sequence: TGTGCCAGCAGCCCTCGGGGGGGCCTCTCCTACAATGAGCAGTTCTTC. Protein product: CASSPRGGLSYNEQFF.

The gene calls are TRBV5-5 and TRBJ1-1; 8 bases are shared with TRBD1. Germline CDR1 reads SGHKS; CDR2 reads YYEKEE (reference sequence). The CDR3 contains 14 residues. V lost 3 bases, J lost 5 bases, and 6 bases stayed unmatched. The CDR3 nucleotides are TGTGCCAGCAGCTATACAGGGGGTGGGACTGAAGCTTTCTTT. It codes for CASSYTGGGTEAFF.

The chain couples TRBV10-3 to TRBJ2-2; perhaps TRBD2 as D (5 bases). Germline-derived CDR1 and CDR2 are ENHRY and SYGVKD. The ends were cut back, 10 bases at V and 6 bases at J, with 9 bases in the middle. The CDR3 is 11 amino acids. CDR3 bases: TGTGCCAGCAGAGGGCCCGGGGAGCTGTTTTTT. Translated, it gives CASRGPGELFF.

The CDR3 coding sequence is TGCGCCAGTCGAACAGGGGGAAATTCACCCCTCCACTTT. Protein: CASRTGGNSPLHF. The gene calls are TRBV5-1 and TRBJ1-6; 8 nucleotides agree with TRBD1. The germline gives CDR1 SGHRS, CDR2 YFSETQ. The V gene end was trimmed by 8 bases and the J gene end by 7 bases; junction bases not matched to a gene: 5. This CDR3 contains 13 residues.

The gene calls are TRBV2 and TRBJ1-5; 8 bases map to TRBD1. V was clipped by 7 bases and J by 3 bases; unmatched bases: 8. The CDR3 is 15 amino acids. Germline values: CDR1 SNHLY, CDR2 FYNNEI. This chain's CDR3 is CASNQFQGANQPQHF. The CDR3 nucleotides are TGTGCCAGCAACCAATTCCAGGGGGCCAATCAGCCCCAGCATTTT.

V usage is TRBV5-1 and J usage is TRBJ1-3; D remains unclear. CDR1 is SGHRS, CDR2 YFSETQ, per germline. V dropped 0 bases and J dropped 0 bases, with 7 bases sitting between them. CDR3 length: 15 amino acids. CDR3: CASSLEGHSGNTIYF. CDR3 nucleotide sequence: TGCGCCAGCAGCTTGGAAGGCCACTCTGGAAACACCATATATTTT.

This sequence joins TRBV5-5 and TRBJ1-2, with D possibly TRBD1 on 5 matching bases. The germline gives CDR1 SGHKS, CDR2 YYEKEE (reference sequence). Trimming stripped 1 base from V and 4 bases from J, with 14 bases between. The CDR3 totals 15 residues. CDR3 sequence (DNA): TGTGCCAGCAGCTTGCCGGAGGGGTTCTCCTATGGCTACACCTTC. It specifies CASSLPEGFSYGYTF.

This clone has a single count. The chain employs TRBV28 and TRBJ2-7; 12 nucleotides match TRBD2. The V and J ends lost 8 bases and 4 bases, in that order; junction bases with no gene match: 9. Germline CDR1 MDHEN, CDR2 SYDVKM. The CDR3 totals 15 residues. DNA of the CDR3: TGTGCCAGCTTTACCAGGACTAGCGGGGATTACGAGCAGTACTTC. It translates to CASFTRTSGDYEQYF. The complete variable domain, with remaining parts taken from reference TRBV28 and TRBJ2-7, reads DVKVTQSSRYLVKRTGEKVFLECVQDMDHENMFWYRQDPGLGLRLIYFSYDVKMKEKGDIPEGYSVSREKKERFSLILESASTNQTSMYLCASFTRTSGDYEQYFGPGTRLTVT.

The chain couples TRBV6-2 or TRBV6-3 to TRBJ1-4, with TRBD1 as a possible D gene (6 bases). This CDR3 has 15 residues. V was clipped by 2 bases and J by 7 bases, with 14 bases between them. Germline V gene data show CDR1 as MNHEY and CDR2 as SVGEGT. The CDR3 DNA reads as TGTGCCAGCAGTTACCGACCGGACAGCCCTGAAAAACTGTTTTTT. This gives the protein CASSYRPDSPEKLFF.

CDR3 nucleotide sequence: TGTGCCAGCAGCGAACTCCCAGGGATAGCCAAAAACATTCAGTACTTC. Its protein product is CASSELPGIAKNIQYF. The V gene is TRBV11-1, the J gene TRBJ2-4, with D possibly TRBD1 on 5 matching bases. Trimming pared 5 bases from V and 0 bases from J, leaving 14 bases between. This CDR3 spans 16 amino acids. Looked up from germline, CDR1 is SGHAT and CDR2 is FQDESV (reference sequence).

This clone was recorded only once. The chain joins TRBV19 to TRBJ1-1, with unresolved D. Looked up from germline, CDR1 is LNHDA and CDR2 is SQIVND (reference sequence). There are 13 residues in the CDR3. Deletions cut 5 bases from V and 7 bases from J, with 14 bases between. The CDR3 reads CASSPFDGYEAFF. The CDR3 DNA sequence: TGTGCCAGTAGTCCATTCGACGGTTATGAAGCTTTCTTT.